This T cell receptor (beta chain) originates from a study of blood T cell repertoires in COVID-19. The authors' processing: Reference gene primer amplification gave nucleated cell count estimates. Here immunoSEQ multiplex PCR was the method, and the copy in TCRdb shows in-frame clones only, minus some. That table gives V, J and clone size, and the DNA gave D and trimming. The profile shows approximately 190,000 clones, roughly four fifths of them singletons. Recovered status applied to Cohort 3 donors who had two consecutive negative PCRs. It also applied to those with clearance or with symptom resolution. Germline V gene lookup returns CDR1 SNHLY and CDR2 FYNNEI. Trimming took 2 bases from V and 7 from J; bases not matched to a gene: 8. CDR3 length: 15 residues.

The J gene is TRBJ2-3, the V gene TRBV2, with 8 positions matching TRBD2. This clonotype was sampled from a man between 40 and 49 years old who had recovered from COVID-19. The sequenced material came from PBMCs or T cells enriched from blood (not recorded which). This CDR3 is CASSEHSGAFNTQYF. Here the CDR3 DNA reads TGTGCCAGCAGTGAACATAGCGGGGCTTTTAATACGCAGTATTTT. The full variable domain, rest sourced from reference TRBV2 and TRBJ2-3, is EPEVTQTPSHQVTQMGQEVILRCVPISNHLYFYWYRQILGQKVEFLVSFYNNEISEKSEIFDDQFSVERPDGSNFTLKIRSTKLEDSAMYFCASSEHSGAFNTQYFGPGTRLTVL.